This T cell receptor (beta chain) is from a study of blood T cell repertoires in COVID-19. For the study at large: The United States, Italy and Spain provided the acute and convalescent COVID-19 samples.

Sequenced by immunoSEQ multiplex PCR; TCRdb stores in-frame clones only, minus some. The sample lists about 670,000 clones, around 89% seen once, with about 0.26% in the top ten. The CDR3 extends over 12 amino acids. V was cut by 2 bases and J by 6 bases, with 8 bases left in between. Germline lookup yields CDR1 SGHRS and CDR2 YFSETQ. V is TRBV5-1 and J is TRBJ1-2, with a weak D call TRBD1 (5 bases). The sequencing input was peripheral blood. The TCR comes from a woman aged 18-29 years with acute or convalescent COVID-19. CDR3 coding DNA: TGCGCCAGCAGCTTATGGGGCCATGGCTACACCTTC. Protein product: CASSLWGHGYTF.